The rows below give T cell receptor beta chains drawn from one sample of a study of cytomegalovirus exposure and HLA in healthy donors. Clones were read by immunoSEQ multiplex PCR, and TCRdb kept only the in-frame ones, dropping some. The sample has 150,000 to 200,000 clones; about 80% are singletons. Sequenced material: PBMCs. The origin of the receptors is a man aged 18 to 30 in good health and CMV-seropositive. The conserved cysteine and the conserved F or W are not part of the CDR3 here. Where a row states a size, it is once, few, many or the class of an expanded clone; other rows omit it.

NA	TRBJ2-7	TRBV29-1	SVEDRNYEQY
NA	TRBJ2-2	TRBV7-3	ASSLMGGGTGELF
NA	TRBJ2-7	TRBV5-3	ARSLVASGSISSYEQY
once	TRBJ2-7	TRBV5-4	ASSLGQSSYEQY
NA	TRBJ2-7	TRBV30	AWGIAGPYEQY
NA	TRBJ2-1	TRBV15	ATSVRTGTSGHEQF
NA	TRBJ2-1	TRBV5-4	ASSLGTSGRNEQF
NA	TRBJ2-1	TRBV7-2	ASRSGTNYYNEQF
NA	TRBJ2-5	TRBV7-2	ASSLQSGEETQY
NA	TRBJ2-5	TRBV6-6	ASSRAGQETQY
few	TRBJ2-1	TRBV7-3	ASSRGGIEQF
NA	TRBJ2-7	TRBV7-8	ASSAGTGGEQY
NA	TRBJ2-1	TRBV7-2	ASSSNDLGHNEQF
NA	TRBJ2-1	TRBV29-1	SVAGLGSGEQF
NA	TRBJ2-2	TRBV30	ASGGGGTGELF
NA	TRBJ2-5	TRBV27	ASSLRQGQETQY
NA	TRBJ1-2	TRBV7-2	ASSLRGGGYT
many	TRBJ2-2	TRBV23-1	ASHPGTTNTGELF
NA	TRBJ2-1	TRBV9	ASSVPVAGASNEQF
few	TRBJ2-7	TRBV5-4	ASSSGQGYEQY
NA	TRBJ2-7	TRBV15	ATSRDSRLAAYEQY
NA	TRBJ2-1	TRBV6-5	ASSYGGAGENEQF
NA	TRBJ2-1	TRBV28	ASRPGTLDNEQF
NA	TRBJ2-6	TRBV9	ASSPWENGRSGANVLT
NA	TRBJ2-1	TRBV15	ATSPKTSPYNEQF
NA	TRBJ2-3	TRBV5-1	ASTLRRLAGGVDTQY
NA	TRBJ2-5	TRBV18	ASSPRKGEEYQETQY
NA	TRBJ2-7	TRBV5-8	ASSFRDTFYEQY
NA	TRBJ2-7	TRBV6-5	ASSYWDRRDEQY
NA	TRBJ2-3	TRBV9	ASSVPSGRAGDTDTQY
NA	TRBJ2-1	TRBV29-1	SVGTSGNNEQF
NA	TRBJ2-2	TRBV27	ASSLSVASGYTGELF
NA	TRBJ2-1	TRBV14	ASSQDRLRGTRRNEQF
NA	TRBJ2-7	TRBV6-6	ASSEGTSHTYEQY
NA	TRBJ1-2	TRBV6-1	ASSVPGDYT
NA	TRBJ2-7	TRBV4-3	ASSQEAGEIEQY
NA	TRBJ2-1	TRBV29-1	SAVGLVNEQF
once	TRBJ1-5	TRBV7-2	ASSPGQNSNQPQH
NA	TRBJ2-2	TRBV4-2	ASSQDPTGELF
NA	TRBJ2-3	TRBV4-3	ASSQEGLETDTQY
NA	TRBJ2-2	TRBV7-3	ASSSDSYPTGELF
NA	TRBJ2-3	TRBV25-1	ASSDYAGAADTQY
NA	TRBJ1-5	TRBV9	ASSPGRSVNQPQH
NA	TRBJ1-1	TRBV9	ASSVASGVAF
NA	TRBJ1-1	TRBV14	ASSQDMNTEAF
NA	TRBJ2-7	TRBV29-1	SVATSGTREQY
NA	TRBJ2-7	TRBV28	ASRLAVPSYEQY
NA	TRBJ2-7	TRBV27	ASSGLAESYEQY
NA	TRBJ2-3	TRBV7-3	ASSQGTDTQY
NA	TRBJ2-5	TRBV5-1	ASSSSGGETQY
NA	TRBJ2-7	TRBV15	ATSSDLDRPDEQY
NA	TRBJ2-1	TRBV28	ASSPGISYNEQF
NA	TRBJ1-5	TRBV6-5	ASSPDSFNQPQH
NA	TRBJ2-1	TRBV4-2	ASSPFQRETYNEQF
NA	TRBJ1-1	TRBV5-5	ASSPRGANTEAF